A single sample is the source of the 7 T cell receptor beta chains below, sequenced in a study of T cells in Graves' hyperthyroidism and ophthalmopathy. Amplification of TCR beta CDR3 regions used RNA as the template. First-round RT-PCR targeting the TCR CDR3 was performed with the HTBI primer set. MiXCR, applied by TCRdb to the multiplex PCR reads, yields one record per CDR3 protein. The data contain more than 450,000 distinct CDR3 sequences, just under 20% of them singletons. The sample consisted of blood. These TCRs come from a man aged 40-55 years with Graves' ophthalmopathy.

This chain links TRBV28 with TRBJ2-1, with 12 bases lining up with TRBD1. The CDR3 covers 15 residues. J was trimmed by 9 bases and V by 7 bases; bases with no gene match: 10. Germline assignment: CDR1 MDHEN and CDR2 SYDVKM. In nucleotides, the CDR3 is TGTGCCAGCACTCTCTCGGGACAGGGGGCCAGTGAGCAGTTCTTC. Protein: CASTLSGQGASEQFF.

V gene TRBV6-1 combines with J gene TRBJ1-5; no reliable D call. The CDR3 has 14 residues. Trimming took off 3 bases at V and 5 bases at J, with 11 bases between the two ends. CDR1 is MNHNS and CDR2 is SASEGT in the germline V gene. CDR3 sequence (DNA): TGTGCCAGCAGTGATAGGAGGAATTATCAGCCCCAGCATTTT. Encoded protein: CASSDRRNYQPQHF.

The chain joins TRBV20-1 to TRBJ1-5, with D tentatively TRBD1 (5 bases). V was pared by 3 bases and J by 7 bases, with 28 bases between. Germline CDR1 DFQATT, CDR2 SNEGSKA (reference sequence). CDR3 length equals 18 residues. In DNA form, the CDR3 reads TGCAGTGCTAGGTGCGGGGCTCGGTGGGTCCCCATACGACAGCCCCAGCATTTT. Translating gives CSARCGARWVPIRQPQHF.

This clonotype turned up a few times. The chain employs TRBV7-9 and TRBJ2-1; 7 bases are a match to TRBD2. The junction had 7 bases not matched to a gene; V was cut back by 5 bases and J by 0 bases. The CDR3 has 16 amino acids. Germline CDR1 is SEHNR and CDR2 is FQNEAQ (reference sequence). The DNA for the CDR3 is TGTGCCAGCAGCCCAGCCGGCGGGGGCTCCTACAATGAGCAGTTCTTC. Translation gives CASSPAGGGSYNEQFF.

This clonotype was seen once. V and J are TRBV13 and TRBJ2-3, with 10 bases matching TRBD2. The V gene's germline CDR1 is PRHDT and CDR2 FYEKMQ (reference sequence). Trimming at V came to 6 bases and at J to 4 bases, leaving 10 bases not matched to a gene. The CDR3 runs to 16 residues. The CDR3 sequence is CASRNLAGVGPDTQYF. CDR3 DNA: TGTGCCAGCAGAAATCTAGCGGGGGTGGGCCCAGATACGCAGTATTTT.

This clonotype was observed many times. This rearrangement joins TRBV28 to TRBJ2-2, with TRBD2 as a possible D gene (5 bases). This CDR3 has 15 residues. Germline lookup yields CDR1 MDHEN and CDR2 SYDVKM. V was cut by 6 bases and J by 0 bases, with 11 bases left in between. The chain's CDR3 is CASRTSGANTGELFF. The CDR3 nucleotides are TGTGCCAGCAGGACCAGCGGAGCGAACACCGGGGAGCTGTTTTTT. The variable domain in full, with the rest retrieved from reference TRBV28 and TRBJ2-2, is DVKVTQSSRYLVKRTGEKVFLECVQDMDHENMFWYRQDPGLGLRLIYFSYDVKMKEKGDIPEGYSVSREKKERFSLILESASTNQTSMYLCASRTSGANTGELFFGEGSRLTVL.

This clonotype was observed a few times. The CDR3 sequence: CANALGGEGTEAFF. The CDR3 DNA reads as TGTGCCAACGCCTTAGGGGGCGAAGGCACTGAAGCTTTCTTT. The genes are TRBV12-3 or TRBV12-4 and TRBJ1-1; 7 nucleotides match TRBD1. V dropped 10 bases and J dropped 4; count of bases not matched to a gene: 12. This CDR3 has 14 amino acids.